One sample yielded the 12 T cell receptor beta chains listed below, sequenced in a study of blood T cell repertoires in COVID-19 (dated by TCRdb to 2020 to 2021). The library relied on the immunoSEQ multiplex PCR assay. In TCRdb, the immuneACCESS table is reduced to in-frame sequences with V and J assigned. These tables do not hold every clone; where another copy was compared, an unresolved V gene accounts for under half, and the others remain unexplained. This sample gives some 55,000 clones in total; approximately 87% of them show up just once. Around 6.1% of the sample lies in the top ten. The sample was peripheral blood. Receptors were obtained from a man aged 60 to 75 with acute or convalescent COVID-19.

The rearrangement uses TRBV3-1 (or the pseudogene TRBV3-2) and TRBJ1-4, with a weak D call TRBD1 (5 bases). CDR1 is LGHDT and CDR2 is YNNKEL in the germline V gene (reference sequence). The V end lost 5 bases, the J end lost 5 bases, and 15 bases lay between the germline ends. CDR3 size: 15 residues. In DNA form, the CDR3 reads TGTGCCAGCAGCGCCTCCGGGGGGGTAAATGAAAAACTGTTTTTT. Encoded protein: CASSASGGVNEKLFF.

The chain carries TRBV6-1 and TRBJ1-2, with D perhaps matching TRBD1 (5 bases). This CDR3 is built from 14 residues. Germline V gene sequence: CDR1 MNHNS, CDR2 SASEGT. The V gene lost 0 bases and the J gene lost 7 bases, with 12 bases spanning the gap. The CDR3 region has the DNA TGTGCCAGCAGTGAAGCGGTCAGGGTGGGTGGCTACACCTTC. Its protein is CASSEAVRVGGYTF.

The CDR3 spells CAISEGQSDYGYTF. The CDR3, as DNA: TGTGCCATCAGTGAGGGACAATCGGACTATGGCTACACCTTC. V and J are TRBV10-3 and TRBJ1-2, with D possibly TRBD1 on 5 matching bases. CDR1 and CDR2 (germline): ENHRY, SYGVKD. The CDR3 extends over 14 amino acids. Trimming took off 2 bases at V and 3 bases at J, with 10 bases between the two ends.

CDR3 residues: CASRDSQISGNTIYF. CDR3 in DNA: TGTGCCAGCCGGGACAGCCAAATCTCTGGAAACACCATATATTTT. The gene calls are TRBV6-5 and TRBJ1-3; 7 positions agree with TRBD1. Germline CDR1 and CDR2: MNHEY and SVGAGI. The CDR3 sequence is 15 residues long. Germline trimming cut 8 bases from V and 0 bases from J; bases unmatched to any gene: 7.

The chain employs TRBV29-1 and TRBJ2-7, with TRBD2 as a possible D gene (5 bases). The length of the CDR3 is 16 residues. Germline-derived CDR1 and CDR2 are SQVTM and ANQGSEA. The germline V and J ends were trimmed by 1 base and 4 bases, with 20 bases remaining between them. The CDR3 is CSVEVPSAGNFYEQYF. The CDR3, as DNA: TGCAGCGTTGAAGTTCCCAGCGCCGGGAATTTTTACGAGCAGTACTTC.

The J gene is TRBJ1-5, the V gene TRBV6-5, with unresolved D. Germline lookup yields CDR1 MNHEY and CDR2 SVGAGI. This CDR3 has 13 residues. Trimming shortened V by 6 bases and J by 5 bases, and 11 bases separated the two germline ends. Written as DNA, the CDR3 is TGTGCCAGCAGCCGACTACGGGATCAGCCCCAGCATTTT. Its protein is CASSRLRDQPQHF.

This sequence joins TRBV5-4 and TRBJ1-3, with 11 bases aligning to TRBD1. V gave up 4 bases and J gave up 0 bases; unmatched junction bases: 6. CDR1 and CDR2 (germline): SGHNT, YYREEE (reference sequence). The CDR3 length is 17 residues. In DNA, the CDR3 is TGTGCCAGCAGCGGCGGGACAGGGGGGAGCTCTGGAAACACCATATATTTT. Encoded protein: CASSGGTGGSSGNTIYF. The variable domain in full, with the rest retrieved from reference TRBV5-4 and TRBJ1-3, is ETGVTQSPTHLIKTRGQQVTLRCSSQSGHNTVSWYQQALGQGPQFIFQYYREEENGRGNFPPRFSGLQFPNYSSELNVNALELDDSALYLCASSGGTGGSSGNTIYFGEGSWLTVV.

The CDR3 protein is CASSLAGTARTQYF. The CDR3 DNA sequence: TGTGCCAGCAGCCTAGCGGGAACGGCACGGACCCAGTACTTC. The chain is built from TRBV5-4 and TRBJ2-5; TRBD2 matches at 9 bases. The CDR3 has 14 amino acids. Germline values: CDR1 SGHNT, CDR2 YYREEE (reference sequence). J gave up 7 bases and V 4 bases, and 8 bases lay outside the gene matches.

The chain couples TRBV10-3 to TRBJ2-3; D is possibly TRBD2 (6 bases). The V end lost 3 bases, the J end lost 4 bases, and 17 bases lay between the germline ends. The germline gives CDR1 ENHRY, CDR2 SYGVKD. CDR3 length: 16 residues. CDR3 bases: TGTGCCATCAGTGACTTCTCCGGGACTCCGTCAGATACGCAGTATTTT. The encoded protein is CAISDFSGTPSDTQYF.

The sample holds a few counts of this clone. This chain connects TRBV7-8 to TRBJ1-1; 9 nucleotides align to TRBD1. The CDR3 spans 13 residues. CDR1 and CDR2 from the germline V gene are SGHVS and FQNEAQ. The trim removed 10 bases at V and 4 bases at J, leaving 7 bases unmatched. The CDR3 sequence is CATAGQGRTEAFF. CDR3 in DNA: TGTGCCACCGCCGGACAGGGGCGCACTGAAGCTTTCTTT.

The J gene is TRBJ2-1, the V gene TRBV7-2, with 10 bases that match TRBD2. Germline V CDR1 and CDR2: SGHTA, FQGNSA. The CDR3 is made up of 15 amino acids. V was clipped by 5 bases and J by 5 bases; unmatched bases: 6. CDR3 protein: CASSIIAGGDNEQFF. The CDR3, as DNA: TGTGCCAGCAGCATCATAGCGGGGGGAGACAATGAGCAGTTCTTC.

The chain has TRBV30 and TRBJ1-2; 7 nucleotides align to TRBD1. CDR1 and CDR2 from the germline V gene are GTSNPN and SVGIG (reference sequence). Trimming cost V 1 base and J 4 bases; bases outside gene matches: 3. This CDR3 contains 13 residues. The CDR3, as DNA: TGTGCCTGGAGTGCCCACAGGGGCTATGGCTACACCTTC. It codes for CAWSAHRGYGYTF.